Listed here are 30 T cell receptor beta chains from one sample, sequenced in a study of blood T cell repertoires in COVID-19. Repertoires were generated with immunoSEQ multiplex PCR, while TCRdb's copy carries only in-frame clones and drops some. The data show 68,000 or so clones, 88% seen once. The specimen sequenced was peripheral blood. The receptors derive from a woman aged 70-85 years with acute or convalescent COVID-19.

J is TRBJ2-1 and V is TRBV4-3; 10 bases line up with TRBD2. The CDR3 spans 15 residues. Germline CDR1 reads LGHNA; CDR2 reads YSLEER. The V and J ends lost 4 bases and 9 bases, in that order; junction bases with no gene match: 9. CDR3 region: CASSPLLAGTAEQFF. The CDR3 DNA sequence: TGCGCCAGCAGCCCGCTACTAGCGGGGACGGCTGAGCAGTTCTTC.

The CDR3 coding sequence is TGTGCCACCAGTAAGACAGGGGGAAACACTGAAGCTTTCTTT. It translates to CATSKTGGNTEAFF. V usage is TRBV15 and J usage is TRBJ1-1; 9 positions match TRBD1. The junction had 4 bases not matched to a gene; V was cut back by 6 bases and J by 2 bases. Germline V gene lookup returns CDR1 LNHNV and CDR2 YYDKDF (reference sequence). The CDR3 totals 14 residues.

The J gene is TRBJ2-3, the V gene TRBV5-4, with D possibly matching TRBD2 (5 bases). V was shortened by 6 bases and J by 1 base, with 9 bases between the two germline ends. CDR3 length: 13 amino acids. The germline V gene has CDR1 SGHNT and CDR2 YYREEE (reference sequence). In DNA, the CDR3 is TGTGCCAGCACCGGGGAACGCACAGATACGCAGTATTTT. Residues: CASTGERTDTQYF.

The J gene is TRBJ2-1, the V gene TRBV4-3, with a weak D call TRBD2 (5 bases). This CDR3 spans 15 amino acids. The germline CDR1 and CDR2 sequences are LGHNA and YSLEER. V was pared by 4 bases and J by 10 bases, with 20 bases between. CDR3 loop: CASSRERALGEEQFF. DNA for the CDR3: TGCGCCAGCAGCCGTGAAAGGGCCCTCGGGGAGGAGCAGTTCTTC.

This chain joins TRBV27 and TRBJ1-2; possibly TRBD1 for D (6 bases). The CDR3 extends over 16 amino acids. CDR1 is MNHEY and CDR2 is SMNVEV in the germline V gene (reference sequence). The V end lost 4 bases, the J end lost 8 bases, and 23 bases lay between the germline ends. The CDR3 loop is CASSWGTGSAGEGYTF. The CDR3 DNA sequence: TGTGCCAGCAGTTGGGGAACAGGGTCCGCGGGGGAAGGCTACACCTTC.

This sequence joins TRBV14 and TRBJ1-2; 11 bases are shared with TRBD1. This CDR3 contains 14 residues. V lost 6 bases to trimming and J lost 8 bases; unmatched junction nucleotides: 8. The germline V gene encodes CDR1 SGHDN and CDR2 FVKESK. CDR3 bases: TGTGCCAGCAGGGTTGGACAGGGGGCAGGAGGCTACACCTTC. This gives the protein CASRVGQGAGGYTF.

The V gene is TRBV6-5, the J gene TRBJ1-2; D remains unclear. With 7 bases removed from V and 8 bases from J, the gap between germline ends came to 14 bases. This CDR3 is 12 amino acids long. The germline gives CDR1 MNHEY, CDR2 SVGAGI. This chain's CDR3 is CASKLPGGGYTF. The CDR3 DNA sequence: TGTGCCAGCAAGCTGCCTGGAGGCGGCTACACCTTC.

The chain recombines TRBV27 with TRBJ1-6; 8 nucleotides match TRBD1. There are 16 residues in the CDR3. The V segment lost 0 bases and the J segment 10 bases; nucleotides outside the gene matches: 8. Germline loops: CDR1 MNHEY, CDR2 SMNVEV (reference sequence). DNA of the CDR3: TGTGCCAGCAGTTTATCATCTGGGACAGGAGGGTCACCCCTCCACTTT. Translating gives CASSLSSGTGGSPLHF.

The chain couples TRBV28 to TRBJ1-5; a possible D gene is TRBD1 (6 bases). Per germline, CDR1 MDHEN and CDR2 SYDVKM. V was cut by 5 bases and J by 7 bases, with 15 bases left in between. The CDR3 extends over 14 amino acids. The CDR3 DNA reads TGTGCCAGCAGTCAATCAGGGGTAGGACAGCCCCAGCATTTT. This sequence encodes CASSQSGVGQPQHF.

The CDR3 DNA is TGTGCCTACTACAGGGAAATAAACACTGAAGCTTTCTTT. It is translated as CAYYREINTEAFF. The chain employs TRBV30 and TRBJ1-1, with a possible D match to TRBD1 (6 bases). There are 13 residues in the CDR3. Trimming stripped 7 bases from V and 2 bases from J, with 14 bases between. Germline lookup yields CDR1 GTSNPN and CDR2 SVGIG (reference sequence).

This chain joins TRBV6-1 and TRBJ2-7; D is possibly TRBD1 (6 bases). From germline, CDR1 is MNHNS and CDR2 SASEGT. V was clipped by 2 bases and J by 5 bases, with 19 bases between them. The CDR3 sequence is 16 residues long. The CDR3 spells CASSERPRTVKHEQYF. The DNA of the CDR3 is TGTGCCAGCAGTGAAAGGCCCCGGACAGTGAAGCACGAGCAGTACTTC.

The J gene is TRBJ2-7, the V gene TRBV30; possible D gene TRBD1, 5 bases. The CDR3 spans 13 residues. The germline V gene has CDR1 GTSNPN and CDR2 SVGIG (reference sequence). With 8 bases removed from V and 6 bases from J, the gap between germline ends came to 20 bases. The CDR3 protein is CAGSSGLNSEQYF. The CDR3 DNA reads TGTGCCGGATCCTCAGGGCTCAATAGCGAGCAGTACTTC.

Here the CDR3 reads CAWSVRGVDEKLFF. The CDR3 bases are TGTGCCTGGAGTGTACGGGGGGTTGATGAAAAACTGTTTTTT. The chain couples TRBV30 to TRBJ1-4, with a tentative D call TRBD1 (5 bases). Germline V CDR1 and CDR2: GTSNPN, SVGIG (reference sequence). The CDR3 is 14 amino acids. V was pared by 0 bases and J by 6 bases, with 11 bases between.

The V and J genes are TRBV2 and TRBJ2-1; the match to TRBD1 covers 9 bases. The J segment lost 10 bases and the V segment lost 7 bases, leaving 5 bases of the junction unmatched. The germline V gene encodes CDR1 SNHLY and CDR2 FYNNEI. The CDR3 has 12 residues. For the CDR3, the DNA is TGTGCCAGCAAGGGACAGGGAGGCGAGCAGTTCTTC. Translating it yields CASKGQGGEQFF.

J is TRBJ2-3 and V is TRBV5-8, with 16 positions matching TRBD2. CDR1 is SGHTS and CDR2 is YDEGEE in the germline V gene. This CDR3 has 17 residues. V lost 7 bases, J lost 1 base, and 6 bases stayed unmatched. CDR3 DNA sequence: TGTGCCAGCTGGGGACTAGCGGGGGGGCAAGGCACAGATACGCAGTATTTT. It translates to CASWGLAGGQGTDTQYF. Full variable domain (rest looked up from reference TRBV5-8 and TRBJ2-3): EAGVTQSPTHLIKTRGQQATLRCSPISGHTSVYWYQQALGLGLQFLLWYDEGEERNRGNFPPRFSGRQFPNYSSELNVNALELEDSALYLCASWGLAGGQGTDTQYFGPGTRLTVL.

This clone has a handful of counts. V usage is TRBV20-1 and J usage is TRBJ2-1; 7 nucleotides agree with TRBD1. V lost 3 bases to trimming and J lost 8 bases; unmatched junction nucleotides: 10. Germline lookup yields CDR1 DFQATT and CDR2 SNEGSKA (reference sequence). This CDR3 is 14 amino acids long. CDR3 sequence reads: CSASKQGKVYEQFF. CDR3 coding DNA: TGCAGTGCTAGTAAACAGGGGAAGGTTTATGAGCAGTTCTTC.

This chain connects TRBV19 to TRBJ1-1; the D is unclear. The CDR3 contains 15 residues. Trimming removed 5 bases from V and 0 bases from J, with 13 bases in between. The germline V gene encodes CDR1 LNHDA and CDR2 SQIVND (reference sequence). The CDR3 sequence is CASSPSRLMNTEAFF. CDR3 coding DNA: TGTGCCAGTAGTCCAAGCAGGCTCATGAACACTGAAGCTTTCTTT. Combining the CDR3 with reference TRBV19 and TRBJ1-1 gives the whole variable domain DGGITQSPKYLFRKEGQNVTLSCEQNLNHDAMYWYRQDPGQGLRLIYYSQIVNDFQKGDIAEGYSVSREKKESFPLTVTSAQKNPTAFYLCASSPSRLMNTEAFFGQGTRLTVV.

The chain carries TRBV6-5 and TRBJ1-1; TRBD1 is a possible D gene (5 bases). Trimming took off 6 bases at V and 3 bases at J, with 17 bases between the two ends. The CDR3 runs to 15 residues. Per the germline V gene, CDR1 is MNHEY and CDR2 is SVGAGI. The CDR3 is CASRSWGQLDTEAFF. CDR3 nucleotide sequence: TGTGCCAGCAGGTCCTGGGGCCAACTGGACACTGAAGCTTTCTTT.

The CDR3 DNA reads as TGTGCCAGCAGTCCACGACAGGGGGGTGCCTATGGCTACACCTTC. This codes for CASSPRQGGAYGYTF. The V gene is TRBV27, the J gene TRBJ1-2, with 9 bases lining up with TRBD1. The CDR3 is 15 amino acids. Germline-derived CDR1 and CDR2 are MNHEY and SMNVEV (reference sequence). After removal of 5 bases from V and 4 bases from J, the junction contained 8 bases not matched to a gene.

This chain connects TRBV19 to TRBJ1-1; possible D gene TRBD1, 6 bases. The V and J ends lost 7 bases and 0 bases respectively, with 15 bases between them. The germline V gene has CDR1 LNHDA and CDR2 SQIVND (reference sequence). CDR3 length: 15 amino acids. Here the CDR3 DNA reads TGTGCCAGTAAGACAGGACGGTGGCTGAACACTGAAGCTTTCTTT. Translation: CASKTGRWLNTEAFF.

The J gene is TRBJ1-2, the V gene TRBV15, with 9 bases that match TRBD1. CDR3 length: 15 residues. Germline assignment: CDR1 LNHNV and CDR2 YYDKDF (reference sequence). The ends lost 1 base at V and 8 bases at J; junction bases unmatched: 8. This CDR3 reads CATSRAWGQGTGYTF. The CDR3 DNA is TGTGCCACCAGCAGAGCCTGGGGACAGGGAACAGGCTACACCTTC.

The sample holds a few counts of this clone. V and J are TRBV12-3 or TRBV12-4 and TRBJ1-2, with no clear D. The CDR3 covers 13 residues. Trimming took off 7 bases at V and 8 bases at J, with 17 bases between the two ends. CDR3 DNA sequence: TGTGCCAGCACCTATCGGACGGGAAGAGGCTACACCTTC. Amino acid sequence: CASTYRTGRGYTF.

The chain uses TRBV6-5 and TRBJ2-7, with 8 bases fitting TRBD1. With V trimmed by 10 bases and J by 2 bases, 10 bases remained unmatched. The germline V gene has CDR1 MNHEY and CDR2 SVGAGI. This CDR3 has 14 residues. As DNA, the CDR3 is TGTGCCACCCAGTGGGCAGGGGGCCCCTACGAGCAGTACTTC. This translates into CATQWAGGPYEQYF.

The chain links TRBV6-5 to TRBJ2-1, with 8 bases fitting TRBD2. After removal of 3 bases from V and 7 bases from J, the junction contained 11 bases not matched to a gene. The CDR3 spans 16 residues. Germline CDR1 and CDR2: MNHEY and SVGAGI. This CDR3 reads CASSYLGTGGRNEQFF. In DNA form, the CDR3 reads TGTGCCAGCAGTTATCTCGGGACGGGGGGGCGAAATGAGCAGTTCTTC.

V and J are TRBV6-5 and TRBJ2-7; a weak D match, TRBD2 (6 bases). V was cut by 8 bases and J by 7 bases, with 18 bases left in between. Per germline, CDR1 MNHEY and CDR2 SVGAGI. CDR3 length: 13 amino acids. The chain's CDR3 is CASRPGGSDEQYF. The CDR3 DNA sequence: TGTGCCAGCCGTCCCGGAGGGAGCGATGAGCAGTACTTC.

The chain couples TRBV5-1 to TRBJ2-5, with TRBD1 as a possible D gene (6 bases). CDR1 is SGHRS, CDR2 YFSETQ, per germline. Between the trimmed V and J ends, which lost 4 bases and 2 bases, there was a span of 12 bases. This CDR3 spans 14 amino acids. The CDR3 sequence is CASSLGGQQETQYF. Here the CDR3 DNA reads TGCGCCAGCAGCCTAGGGGGACAACAAGAGACCCAGTACTTC.

This chain joins TRBV28 and TRBJ1-1, with D tentatively TRBD1 (5 bases). The length of the CDR3 is 16 residues. From germline, CDR1 is MDHEN and CDR2 SYDVKM. Trimming stripped 3 bases from V and 1 base from J, with 15 bases between. The CDR3, as DNA: TGTGCCAGCAGTTTGGGGCAGGGCGTCAGGAACACTGAAGCTTTCTTT. Encoded protein: CASSLGQGVRNTEAFF. The whole variable domain, remainder taken from reference TRBV28 and TRBJ1-1, is DVKVTQSSRYLVKRTGEKVFLECVQDMDHENMFWYRQDPGLGLRLIYFSYDVKMKEKGDIPEGYSVSREKKERFSLILESASTNQTSMYLCASSLGQGVRNTEAFFGQGTRLTVV.

This clone was seen once. The V and J genes are TRBV7-9 and TRBJ2-3; 9 bases fit TRBD2. The CDR3 is 14 amino acids. V lost 5 bases to trimming and J lost 5 bases; unmatched junction nucleotides: 5. Per germline, CDR1 SEHNR and CDR2 FQNEAQ (reference sequence). The CDR3 DNA reads as TGTGCCAGCAGCCTCGGACTAGCGCGAGATACGCAGTATTTT. Amino acids: CASSLGLARDTQYF.

The chain uses TRBV6-2 or TRBV6-3 and TRBJ2-3; 12 bases fit TRBD1. J gave up 0 bases and V 3 bases, and 4 bases lay outside the gene matches. The CDR3 has 17 residues. The germline gives CDR1 MNHEY, CDR2 SVGEGT. In DNA, the CDR3 is TGTGCCAGCAGTTATGGGACAGGGGGCACTAGCACAGATACGCAGTATTTT. Translation gives CASSYGTGGTSTDTQYF.

This clone was counted once. V gene TRBV19 combines with J gene TRBJ1-4; D possibly corresponds to TRBD1 (5 bases). V was clipped by 7 bases and J by 3 bases, with 18 bases between them. The germline V gene encodes CDR1 LNHDA and CDR2 SQIVND (reference sequence). This CDR3 region has 16 residues. The CDR3 region is CASKSGRASANEKLFF. The CDR3, as DNA: TGTGCCAGTAAGTCCGGCAGGGCAAGCGCTAATGAAAAACTGTTTTTT.